Listed below are T cell receptor beta chains from one sample, sequenced in a study of shared clonotypes between healthy human individuals. Sequenced by immunoSEQ multiplex PCR; TCRdb stores in-frame clones only, minus some. Of 1.5 million to 2.5 million clones in the sample, about 95% were seen once. The source material was naive CD8+ T cells sorted from blood. The receptors derive from a man aged 18 to 29 in good health. Both conserved end residues are part of each CDR3. Each record gives: D gene, V gene, J gene, clone size, CDR3 protein, CDR3 DNA. A D gene is named only where the DNA matches it firmly. For some rows the clone size is stated as once, few or many, or as a class when expanded; others skip it.

d_call: NA
v_call: TRBV4-1
j_call: TRBJ1-1
clone_size: NA
cdr3_aa: CASSPGGDFLAFF
cdr3_nt: TGCGCCAGCAGCCCCGGGGGGGATTTCCTGGCTTTCTTT

d_call: NA
v_call: TRBV15
j_call: TRBJ1-6
clone_size: NA
cdr3_aa: CATSRDWTESTFNSPLHF
cdr3_nt: TGTGCCACCAGCAGGGACTGGACAGAAAGTACGTTTAATTCACCCCTCCACTTT

d_call: TRBD1
v_call: TRBV6-5
j_call: TRBJ1-2
clone_size: NA
cdr3_aa: CASSYSIGQVSYGYTF
cdr3_nt: TGTGCCAGCAGTTACTCGATTGGACAGGTTAGCTATGGCTACACCTTC

d_call: NA
v_call: TRBV30
j_call: TRBJ2-1
clone_size: NA
cdr3_aa: CAWNPRVDEQFF
cdr3_nt: TGTGCCTGGAATCCCAGGGTTGATGAGCAGTTCTTC

d_call: NA
v_call: TRBV30
j_call: TRBJ1-3
clone_size: NA
cdr3_aa: CAWSDLRRVSGNTIYF
cdr3_nt: TGTGCCTGGAGTGACCTTCGGCGGGTCTCTGGAAACACCATATATTTT

d_call: NA
v_call: TRBV6-5
j_call: TRBJ2-7
clone_size: NA
cdr3_aa: CVIGSSVDDREQYF
cdr3_nt: TGTGTTATAGGTTCGTCGGTCGATGATAGAGAGCAGTACTTC

d_call: NA
v_call: TRBV7-9
j_call: TRBJ1-1
clone_size: NA
cdr3_aa: CASSPTGTEAFF
cdr3_nt: TGTGCCAGCAGCCCGACCGGCACTGAAGCTTTCTTT

d_call: NA
v_call: TRBV18
j_call: TRBJ2-1
clone_size: NA
cdr3_aa: CASSRPGAAYNEQFF
cdr3_nt: TGTGCCAGCTCACGACCGGGAGCGGCCTACAATGAGCAGTTCTTC

d_call: NA
v_call: TRBV5-4
j_call: TRBJ1-1
clone_size: few
cdr3_aa: CASSPVGSERTEAFF
cdr3_nt: TGTGCCAGCAGCCCCGTTGGGTCCGAGAGGACTGAAGCTTTCTTT

d_call: TRBD2
v_call: TRBV12-5
j_call: TRBJ2-1
clone_size: NA
cdr3_aa: CASGSKLAGAYYNEQFF
cdr3_nt: TGTGCTAGTGGTTCGAAACTAGCGGGGGCCTACTACAATGAGCAGTTCTTC

d_call: TRBD1
v_call: TRBV6-5
j_call: TRBJ1-2
clone_size: NA
cdr3_aa: CASSGTGGDGYTF
cdr3_nt: TGTGCCAGCAGTGGCACAGGGGGCGATGGCTACACCTTC

d_call: NA
v_call: TRBV5-4
j_call: TRBJ2-3
clone_size: NA
cdr3_aa: CASSSETGYTDTQYF
cdr3_nt: TGTGCCAGCAGCTCCGAGACAGGATACACAGATACGCAGTATTTT

d_call: TRBD1
v_call: TRBV4-1
j_call: TRBJ2-2
clone_size: NA
cdr3_aa: CASSQEQGRTGELFF
cdr3_nt: TGCGCCAGCAGCCAAGAACAGGGGCGGACCGGGGAGCTGTTTTTT

d_call: NA
v_call: TRBV11-2
j_call: TRBJ2-1
clone_size: NA
cdr3_aa: CASSLDLGRAGDEQFF
cdr3_nt: TGTGCCAGCAGCTTAGATCTGGGAAGGGCCGGGGATGAGCAGTTCTTC

d_call: TRBD1
v_call: TRBV4-1
j_call: TRBJ2-1
clone_size: NA
cdr3_aa: CASSQGRGPNYNEQFF
cdr3_nt: TGCGCCAGCAGCCAAGGCAGGGGGCCCAACTACAATGAGCAGTTCTTC

d_call: TRBD1
v_call: TRBV9
j_call: TRBJ1-1
clone_size: NA
cdr3_aa: CASSLGQGTNTEAFF
cdr3_nt: TGTGCCAGCAGCCTTGGACAGGGGACGAACACTGAAGCTTTCTTT

d_call: NA
v_call: TRBV28
j_call: TRBJ1-5
clone_size: once
cdr3_aa: CASNPVYSNQPQHF
cdr3_nt: TGTGCCAGCAACCCCGTTTATAGCAATCAGCCCCAGCATTTT

d_call: TRBD2
v_call: TRBV2
j_call: TRBJ2-3
clone_size: NA
cdr3_aa: CASTHTGGGWTDTQYF
cdr3_nt: TGTGCCAGCACTCACACGGGCGGGGGGTGGACAGATACGCAGTATTTT

d_call: NA
v_call: TRBV6-5
j_call: TRBJ2-7
clone_size: NA
cdr3_aa: CASSFGEFYEQYF
cdr3_nt: TGTGCCAGCAGTTTCGGGGAGTTCTACGAGCAGTACTTC

d_call: NA
v_call: TRBV6-1
j_call: TRBJ2-7
clone_size: NA
cdr3_aa: CASSEWDNEQYF
cdr3_nt: TGTGCCAGCAGTGAATGGGACAACGAGCAGTACTTC

d_call: TRBD2
v_call: TRBV5-4
j_call: TRBJ2-7
clone_size: NA
cdr3_aa: CASSLAWLAGVHEQYF
cdr3_nt: TGTGCCAGCAGCTTGGCTTGGCTAGCGGGAGTCCACGAGCAGTACTTC

d_call: NA
v_call: TRBV7-3
j_call: TRBJ1-1
clone_size: NA
cdr3_aa: CASSPAGAMVTEAFF
cdr3_nt: TGTGCCAGCAGCCCCGCCGGGGCGATGGTCACTGAAGCTTTCTTT

d_call: NA
v_call: TRBV25-1
j_call: TRBJ2-1
clone_size: NA
cdr3_aa: CASSAPWTAYNEQFF
cdr3_nt: TGTGCCAGCAGCGCACCTTGGACGGCATACAATGAGCAGTTCTTC

d_call: NA
v_call: TRBV4-1
j_call: TRBJ2-7
clone_size: NA
cdr3_aa: CASSLTVGRSHEQYF
cdr3_nt: TGCGCCAGCAGCCTTACCGTGGGCAGGTCCCACGAGCAGTACTTC

d_call: NA
v_call: TRBV10-2
j_call: TRBJ2-1
clone_size: NA
cdr3_aa: CASTWDSPNNEQFF
cdr3_nt: TGCGCCAGCACCTGGGACTCCCCCAACAATGAGCAGTTCTTC

d_call: NA
v_call: TRBV5-6
j_call: TRBJ1-1
clone_size: NA
cdr3_aa: CASSLLSGAYTEAFF
cdr3_nt: TGTGCCAGCAGCTTACTCTCGGGGGCCTACACTGAAGCTTTCTTT

d_call: TRBD1
v_call: TRBV30
j_call: TRBJ1-6
clone_size: NA
cdr3_aa: CAWSVTGGDYNSPLHF
cdr3_nt: TGTGCCTGGAGTGTCACAGGGGGGGACTATAATTCACCCCTCCACTTT

d_call: NA
v_call: TRBV9
j_call: TRBJ2-7
clone_size: NA
cdr3_aa: CASSVGGSSYEQYF
cdr3_nt: TGTGCCAGCAGCGTAGGAGGATCCTCCTACGAGCAGTACTTC

d_call: TRBD2
v_call: TRBV6-5
j_call: TRBJ2-2
clone_size: once
cdr3_aa: CASSYLAGTGELFF
cdr3_nt: TGTGCCAGCAGTTACCTAGCGGGAACCGGGGAGCTGTTTTTT

d_call: NA
v_call: TRBV4-1
j_call: TRBJ2-5
clone_size: NA
cdr3_aa: CASSHEGLIETQYF
cdr3_nt: TGCGCCAGCAGCCATGAGGGTTTAATAGAGACCCAGTACTTC

d_call: NA
v_call: TRBV19
j_call: TRBJ2-7
clone_size: NA
cdr3_aa: CASSIRGRAYEQYF
cdr3_nt: TGTGCCAGTAGTATACGTGGCAGAGCTTACGAGCAGTACTTC

d_call: TRBD1
v_call: TRBV4-1
j_call: TRBJ1-1
clone_size: NA
cdr3_aa: CASSHSTGPLRGNTEAFF
cdr3_nt: TGCGCCAGCAGCCATTCGACAGGGCCCCTACGCGGGAACACTGAAGCTTTCTTT

d_call: NA
v_call: TRBV6-5
j_call: TRBJ2-5
clone_size: NA
cdr3_aa: CASSYSSERVETQYF
cdr3_nt: TGTGCCAGCAGTTACTCGTCTGAACGGGTAGAGACCCAGTACTTC

d_call: TRBD2
v_call: TRBV4-1
j_call: TRBJ2-3
clone_size: NA
cdr3_aa: CASSQVLAGTTDTQYF
cdr3_nt: TGCGCCAGCAGCCAAGTCCTAGCGGGGACCACAGATACGCAGTATTTT

d_call: TRBD1
v_call: TRBV19
j_call: TRBJ1-1
clone_size: NA
cdr3_aa: CASSGTGFTEAFF
cdr3_nt: TGTGCCAGTAGTGGGACAGGCTTCACTGAAGCTTTCTTT

d_call: TRBD1
v_call: TRBV19
j_call: TRBJ1-1
clone_size: once
cdr3_aa: CASSMHQGVNTEAFF
cdr3_nt: TGTGCCAGTAGTATGCACCAGGGGGTAAACACTGAAGCTTTCTTT

d_call: NA
v_call: TRBV7-9
j_call: TRBJ1-1
clone_size: NA
cdr3_aa: CASSLEPIEAFF
cdr3_nt: TGTGCCAGCAGCTTAGAGCCTATTGAAGCTTTCTTT

d_call: NA
v_call: TRBV19
j_call: TRBJ1-5
clone_size: NA
cdr3_aa: CASNWDSLNRPQHF
cdr3_nt: TGTGCCAGTAATTGGGACTCCTTAAATCGGCCCCAGCATTTT

d_call: TRBD2
v_call: TRBV5-1
j_call: TRBJ2-3
clone_size: NA
cdr3_aa: CASSFSSGGPTDTQYF
cdr3_nt: TGCGCCAGCAGTTTTTCTAGCGGGGGGCCGACAGATACGCAGTATTTT

d_call: NA
v_call: TRBV13
j_call: TRBJ2-1
clone_size: NA
cdr3_aa: CASSPAVGQENLYSEQFF
cdr3_nt: TGTGCCAGCAGCCCAGCTGTAGGGCAGGAGAACTTATATAGTGAGCAGTTCTTC

d_call: NA
v_call: TRBV7-7
j_call: TRBJ2-1
clone_size: NA
cdr3_aa: CASSLERDTYNEQFF
cdr3_nt: TGTGCTAGCAGCTTAGAGCGTGACACCTACAATGAGCAGTTCTTC

d_call: NA
v_call: TRBV11-3
j_call: TRBJ1-1
clone_size: NA
cdr3_aa: CASNALPGTGEAFF
cdr3_nt: TGTGCCAGCAACGCCCTTCCGGGGACGGGTGAAGCTTTCTTT

d_call: NA
v_call: TRBV27
j_call: TRBJ2-5
clone_size: NA
cdr3_aa: CASSLFAYDLQYF
cdr3_nt: TGTGCCAGCAGTTTATTTGCATACGACCTTCAGTACTTC

d_call: NA
v_call: TRBV5-6
j_call: TRBJ2-7
clone_size: NA
cdr3_aa: CASSFPGQGKDEQYF
cdr3_nt: TGTGCCAGCAGCTTCCCGGGGCAGGGTAAGGACGAGCAGTACTTC

d_call: TRBD2
v_call: TRBV14
j_call: TRBJ2-1
clone_size: NA
cdr3_aa: CASSLRLAGAYNEQFF
cdr3_nt: TGTGCCAGCAGCCTGAGACTAGCGGGAGCCTACAATGAGCAGTTCTTC

d_call: NA
v_call: TRBV6-1
j_call: TRBJ2-7
clone_size: NA
cdr3_aa: CASSPRGPYEQYF
cdr3_nt: TGTGCCAGCAGTCCCCGGGGCCCCTACGAGCAGTACTTC

d_call: NA
v_call: TRBV5-4
j_call: TRBJ2-3
clone_size: NA
cdr3_aa: CASSSPDRLDTADTQYF
cdr3_nt: TGTGCCAGCAGCTCGCCGGACAGATTGGATACAGCAGATACGCAGTATTTT

d_call: NA
v_call: TRBV15
j_call: TRBJ2-3
clone_size: once
cdr3_aa: CATSKGGSTDTQYF
cdr3_nt: TGTGCCACCAGCAAAGGGGGGAGCACAGATACGCAGTATTTT

d_call: TRBD2
v_call: TRBV4-3
j_call: TRBJ2-5
clone_size: NA
cdr3_aa: CASSQLLAGDETQYF
cdr3_nt: TGCGCCAGCAGCCAACTACTAGCGGGAGATGAGACCCAGTACTTC